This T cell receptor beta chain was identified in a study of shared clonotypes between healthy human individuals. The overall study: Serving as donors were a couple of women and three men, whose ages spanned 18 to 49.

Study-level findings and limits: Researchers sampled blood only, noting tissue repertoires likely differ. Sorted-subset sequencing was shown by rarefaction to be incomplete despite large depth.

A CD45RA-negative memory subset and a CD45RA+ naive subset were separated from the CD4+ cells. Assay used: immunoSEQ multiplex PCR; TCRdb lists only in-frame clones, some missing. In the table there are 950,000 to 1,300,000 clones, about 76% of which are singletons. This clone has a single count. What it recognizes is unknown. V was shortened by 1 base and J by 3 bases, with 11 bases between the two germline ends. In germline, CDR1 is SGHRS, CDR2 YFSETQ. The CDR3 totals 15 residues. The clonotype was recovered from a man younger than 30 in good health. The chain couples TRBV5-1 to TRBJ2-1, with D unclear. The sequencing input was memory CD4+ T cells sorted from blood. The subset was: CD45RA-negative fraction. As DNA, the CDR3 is TGCGCCAGCAGCTTGAACGGTGATGGCTACAATGAGCAGTTCTTC. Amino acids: CASSLNGDGYNEQFF. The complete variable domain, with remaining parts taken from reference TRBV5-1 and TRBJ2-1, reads KAGVTQTPRYLIKTRGQQVTLSCSPISGHRSVSWYQQTPGQGLQFLFEYFSETQRNKGNFPGRFSGRQFSNSRSEMNVSTLELGDSALYLCASSLNGDGYNEQFFGPGTRLTVL.